What follows is one T cell receptor (beta chain) and its context. The antigen remains undetermined. Assay used: immunoSEQ multiplex PCR; TCRdb lists only in-frame clones, some missing. In the table there are roughly 140,000 clones, almost 90% of which are singletons. A 120-subject validation cohort, separate from the roughly 670-subject first cohort, supplied the donors. Trimming took off 1 base at V and 8 bases at J, with 9 bases between the two ends. The CDR3 totals 12 residues. Germline values: CDR1 SGHDT, CDR2 YYEEEE. The sample belongs to a study of cytomegalovirus exposure and HLA in healthy donors. Study-wide findings and caveats: Under in vitro conditions, three CMV-associated chains were confirmed as specific for CMV antigens. Rare TCR sequences predominated, though certain public TCRs were found in many donors. The finding came from a later analysis; first-cohort TCR clusters tended to co-occur in the roughly 110 validation repertoires.

The clonotype was recovered from a woman aged 18-29 years in good health and CMV-seropositive. This chain joins TRBV5-6 and TRBJ1-1; no firm D call. The specimen sequenced was PBMCs. CDR3 in amino acids: CASSLNIVEAFF. CDR3 nucleotides: TGTGCCAGCAGCTTGAACATCGTAGAAGCTTTCTTT.